The rows below give T cell receptor beta chains drawn from one sample of a study of blood T cell repertoires in COVID-19. Some clones are missing from TCRdb's copy, which holds only in-frame ones; the method was immunoSEQ multiplex PCR. Counted here are roughly 110,000 clones, more than 75% occurring once; the ten biggest clones make up about 8.1%. What was sequenced was peripheral blood. The receptors shown here come from a middle-aged woman with acute or convalescent COVID-19. CDR3s include the opening cysteine and the closing phenylalanine or tryptophan. The D gene is left open where the match is weak. Size is stated for part of the rows, as once, few or many counts, or as a class when the clone is expanded.

CASSLGVGPSGNTIYF | TGCGCCAGCAGCTTGGGAGTCGGTCCGTCTGGAAACACCATATATTTT | NA | TRBJ1-3 | NA | TRBV5-1
CASKTSGGLGEQYF | TGCGCCAGCAAGACTAGCGGGGGCCTGGGTGAGCAGTACTTC | NA | TRBJ2-7 | TRBD2 | TRBV5-1
CASSRQGTEAFF | TGTGCCAGCAGCCGACAGGGTACTGAAGCTTTCTTT | NA | TRBJ1-1 | TRBD1 | TRBV3-1/TRBV3-2
CASSMTQGAETQYF | TGTGCCAGTAGTATGACGCAGGGGGCTGAGACCCAGTACTTC | NA | TRBJ2-5 | TRBD1 | TRBV19
CASSMARGLLGYTF | TGTGCCAGTAGTATGGCCAGGGGGCTTCTTGGCTACACCTTC | NA | TRBJ1-2 | TRBD1 | TRBV19
CASSPGLLSTDTQYF | TGTGCCAGCAGCCCGGGACTCCTAAGCACAGATACGCAGTATTTT | NA | TRBJ2-3 | NA | TRBV6-5
CATTTSGYGTDTQYF | TGTGCCACCACAACAAGCGGGTACGGCACAGATACGCAGTATTTT | NA | TRBJ2-3 | NA | TRBV19
CASSIPNPALATYNEQFF | TGTGCCAGTAGTATCCCCAACCCCGCTCTAGCGACCTACAATGAGCAGTTCTTC | NA | TRBJ2-1 | NA | TRBV19
CASSYDVPGNSPLHF | TGTGCCAGCAGTTACGACGTACCAGGGAATTCACCCCTCCACTTT | once | TRBJ1-6 | NA | TRBV6-5
CASQTANTEAFF | TGTGCCAGCCAGACAGCGAACACTGAAGCTTTCTTT | NA | TRBJ1-1 | NA | TRBV30
CASRNRGEQFF | TGTGCCAGCAGGAACAGGGGCGAGCAGTTCTTC | NA | TRBJ2-1 | TRBD1 | TRBV6-5
CASSQDHHSYNEKLFF | TGTGCCAGCAGCCAAGATCATCACAGCTATAATGAAAAACTGTTTTTT | NA | TRBJ1-4 | NA | TRBV3-1/TRBV3-2
CASPNGLAAGADTQYF | TGTGCCAGCCCGAACGGACTAGCGGCTGGGGCAGATACGCAGTATTTT | NA | TRBJ2-3 | TRBD2 | TRBV5-8
CASSVGPSGGAEAFF | TGCGCCAGCAGCGTAGGCCCCTCCGGGGGGGCTGAAGCTTTCTTT | once | TRBJ1-1 | NA | TRBV5-1
CASSYGRGNRGGELFF | TGTGCCAGCAGTTACGGGCGGGGGAATAGAGGCGGGGAGCTGTTTTTT | NA | TRBJ2-2 | TRBD2 | TRBV6-2/TRBV6-3